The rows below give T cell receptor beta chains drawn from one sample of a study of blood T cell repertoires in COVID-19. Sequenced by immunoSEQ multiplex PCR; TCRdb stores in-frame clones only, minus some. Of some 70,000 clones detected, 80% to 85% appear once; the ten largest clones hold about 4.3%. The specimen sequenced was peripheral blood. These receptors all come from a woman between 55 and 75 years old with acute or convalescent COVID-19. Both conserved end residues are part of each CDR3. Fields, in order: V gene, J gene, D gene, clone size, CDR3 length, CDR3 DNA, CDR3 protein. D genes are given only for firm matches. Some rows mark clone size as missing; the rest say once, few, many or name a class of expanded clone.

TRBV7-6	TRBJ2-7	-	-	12	TGTGCCAGCACACGCGGATCCTACGAGCAGTACTTC	CASTRGSYEQYF
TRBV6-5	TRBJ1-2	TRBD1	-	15	TGTGCCAGCAGTTACGCCCCAGGGGGTAACTATGGCTACACCTTC	CASSYAPGGNYGYTF
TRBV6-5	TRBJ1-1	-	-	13	TGTGCCAGCAGCACAGGCCGGAACACTGAAGCTTTCTTT	CASSTGRNTEAFF
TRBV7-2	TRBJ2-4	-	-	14	TGTGCCAGCAGCTTAAGTATCGGAGGGGAAATTCAGTACTTC	CASSLSIGGEIQYF
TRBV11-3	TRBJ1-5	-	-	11	TGTGCCAGCGGACAGAATCAGCCCCAGCATTTT	CASGQNQPQHF
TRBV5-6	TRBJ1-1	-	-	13	TGTGCCAGCAGCTATATAGTGAACACTGAAGCTTTCTTT	CASSYIVNTEAFF
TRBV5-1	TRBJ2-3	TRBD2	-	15	TGCGCCAGCAGCTTGGTACCGGGGGGAGCAGATACGCAGTATTTT	CASSLVPGGADTQYF
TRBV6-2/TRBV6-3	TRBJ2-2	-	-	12	TGTGCCAGCAGCTTCCAATCCGGGGAGCTGTTTTTT	CASSFQSGELFF
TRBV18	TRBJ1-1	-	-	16	TGTGCCAGCTCACCACAACAGGGTCAGGGGAACACTGAAGCTTTCTTT	CASSPQQGQGNTEAFF
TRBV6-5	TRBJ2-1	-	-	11	TGTGCCAGCAGTCGGGACAATGAGCAGTTCTTC	CASSRDNEQFF
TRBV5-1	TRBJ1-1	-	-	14	TGCGCCAGCAGCTTGGGACAGGTGAACACTGAAGCTTTCTTT	CASSLGQVNTEAFF
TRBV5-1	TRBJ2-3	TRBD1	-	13	TGCGCCAGTCAGCTACAGGGGTCAGATACGCAGTATTTT	CASQLQGSDTQYF
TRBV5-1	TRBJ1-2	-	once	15	TGCGCCAGCAGCTTTCAGCAGGTGTCAGGGTATGGCTACACCTTC	CASSFQQVSGYGYTF
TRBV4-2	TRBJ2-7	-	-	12	TGTGCCAGCAGCCAACCGACGGGAGAGCAGTACTTC	CASSQPTGEQYF
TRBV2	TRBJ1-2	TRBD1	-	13	TGTGCCAGAAGGGACAGCCCGAGCTATGGCTACACCTTC	CARRDSPSYGYTF